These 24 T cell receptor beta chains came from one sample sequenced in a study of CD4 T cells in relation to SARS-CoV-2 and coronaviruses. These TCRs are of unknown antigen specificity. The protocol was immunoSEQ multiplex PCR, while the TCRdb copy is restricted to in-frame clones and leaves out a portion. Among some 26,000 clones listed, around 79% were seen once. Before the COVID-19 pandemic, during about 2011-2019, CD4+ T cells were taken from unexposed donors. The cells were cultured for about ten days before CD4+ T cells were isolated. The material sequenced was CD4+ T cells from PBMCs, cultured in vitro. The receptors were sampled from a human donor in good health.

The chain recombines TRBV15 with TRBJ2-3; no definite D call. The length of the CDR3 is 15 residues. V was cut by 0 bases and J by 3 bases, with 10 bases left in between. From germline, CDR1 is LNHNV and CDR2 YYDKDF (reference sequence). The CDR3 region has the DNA TGTGCCACCAGCAGAGATAGGACCACTACAGATACGCAGTATTTT. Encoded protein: CATSRDRTTTDTQYF.

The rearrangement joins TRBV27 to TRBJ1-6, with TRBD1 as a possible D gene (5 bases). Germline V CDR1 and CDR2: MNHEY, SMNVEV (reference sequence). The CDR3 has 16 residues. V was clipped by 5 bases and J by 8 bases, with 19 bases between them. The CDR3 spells CASSLGTEGVDSPLHF. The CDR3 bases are TGTGCCAGCAGTCTCGGGACCGAGGGTGTCGATTCACCCCTCCACTTT.

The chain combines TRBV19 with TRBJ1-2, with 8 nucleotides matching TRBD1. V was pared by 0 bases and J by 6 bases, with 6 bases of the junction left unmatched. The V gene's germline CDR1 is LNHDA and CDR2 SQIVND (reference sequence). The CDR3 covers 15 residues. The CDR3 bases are TGTGCCAGTAGTATAGAGGCAGGGGGCGCCGATGGCTACACCTTC. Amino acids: CASSIEAGGADGYTF.

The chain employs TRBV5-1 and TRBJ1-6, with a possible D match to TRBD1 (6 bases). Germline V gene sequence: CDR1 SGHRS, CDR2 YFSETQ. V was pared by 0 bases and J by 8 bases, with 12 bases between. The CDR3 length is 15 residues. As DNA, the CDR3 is TGCGCCAGCAGCTTGGAGGGGGGCGAGGATTCACCCCTCCACTTT. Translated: CASSLEGGEDSPLHF.

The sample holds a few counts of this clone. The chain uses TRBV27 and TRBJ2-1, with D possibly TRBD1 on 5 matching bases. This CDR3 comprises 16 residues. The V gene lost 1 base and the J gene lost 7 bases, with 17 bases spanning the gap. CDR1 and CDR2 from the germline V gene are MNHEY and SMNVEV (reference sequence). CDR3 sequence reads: CASSLWWGPLRNEQFF. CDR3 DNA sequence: TGTGCCAGCAGTTTATGGTGGGGCCCCTTGAGGAATGAGCAGTTCTTC.

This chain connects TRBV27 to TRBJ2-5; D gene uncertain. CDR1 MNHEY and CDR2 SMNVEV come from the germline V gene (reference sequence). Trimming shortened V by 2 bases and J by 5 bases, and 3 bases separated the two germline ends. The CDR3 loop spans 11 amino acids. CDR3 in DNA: TGTGCCAGCAGTTTAGGGGAGACCCAGTACTTC. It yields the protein CASSLGETQYF.

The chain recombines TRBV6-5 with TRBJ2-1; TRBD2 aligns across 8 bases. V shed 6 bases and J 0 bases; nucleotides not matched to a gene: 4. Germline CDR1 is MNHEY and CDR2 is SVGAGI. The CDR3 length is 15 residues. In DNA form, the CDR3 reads TGTGCCAGCAGGAGCGGGGGTAGCTCCTACAATGAGCAGTTCTTC. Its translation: CASRSGGSSYNEQFF.

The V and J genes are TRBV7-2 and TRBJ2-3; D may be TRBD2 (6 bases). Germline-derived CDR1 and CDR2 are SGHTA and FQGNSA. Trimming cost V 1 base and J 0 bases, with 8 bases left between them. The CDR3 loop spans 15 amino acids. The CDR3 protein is CASSLDGGSTDTQYF. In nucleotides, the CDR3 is TGTGCCAGCAGCTTAGACGGGGGTAGCACAGATACGCAGTATTTT.

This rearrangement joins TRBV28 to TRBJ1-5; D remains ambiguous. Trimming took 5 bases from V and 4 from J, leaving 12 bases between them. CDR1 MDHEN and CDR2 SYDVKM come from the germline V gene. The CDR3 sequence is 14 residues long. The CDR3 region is CASSPQLGNQPQHF. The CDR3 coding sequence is TGTGCCAGCAGTCCACAGCTCGGGAATCAGCCCCAGCATTTT. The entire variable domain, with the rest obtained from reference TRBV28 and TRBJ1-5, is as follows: DVKVTQSSRYLVKRTGEKVFLECVQDMDHENMFWYRQDPGLGLRLIYFSYDVKMKEKGDIPEGYSVSREKKERFSLILESASTNQTSMYLCASSPQLGNQPQHFGDGTRLSIL.

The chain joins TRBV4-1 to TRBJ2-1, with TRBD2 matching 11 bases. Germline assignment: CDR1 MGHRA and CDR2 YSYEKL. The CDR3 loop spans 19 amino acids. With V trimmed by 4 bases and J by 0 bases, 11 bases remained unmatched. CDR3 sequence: CASSPSGLAGLSSYNEQFF. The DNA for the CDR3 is TGCGCCAGCAGCCCGTCAGGACTAGCGGGTTTAAGCTCCTACAATGAGCAGTTCTTC.

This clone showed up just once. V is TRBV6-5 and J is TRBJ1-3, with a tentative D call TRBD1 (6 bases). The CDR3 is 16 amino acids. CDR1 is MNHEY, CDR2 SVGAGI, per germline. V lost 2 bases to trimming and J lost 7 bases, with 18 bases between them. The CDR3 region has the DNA TGTGCCAGCAGTTACCGGATGGGGGGGGCGGCGAACACCATATATTTT. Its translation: CASSYRMGGAANTIYF.

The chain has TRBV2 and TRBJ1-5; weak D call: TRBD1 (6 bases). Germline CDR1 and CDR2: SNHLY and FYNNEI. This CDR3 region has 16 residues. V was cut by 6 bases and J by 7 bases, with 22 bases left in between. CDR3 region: CASSQKGGVVGQPQHF. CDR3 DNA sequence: TGTGCCAGCAGCCAAAAGGGGGGGGTCGTGGGGCAGCCCCAGCATTTT.

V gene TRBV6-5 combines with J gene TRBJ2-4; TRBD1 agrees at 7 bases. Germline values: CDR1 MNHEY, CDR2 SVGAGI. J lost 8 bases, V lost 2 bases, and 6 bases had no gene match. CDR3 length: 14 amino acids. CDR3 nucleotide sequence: TGTGCCAGCAGTTACAGGGGGCGCCCGGACATTCAGTACTTC. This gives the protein CASSYRGRPDIQYF.

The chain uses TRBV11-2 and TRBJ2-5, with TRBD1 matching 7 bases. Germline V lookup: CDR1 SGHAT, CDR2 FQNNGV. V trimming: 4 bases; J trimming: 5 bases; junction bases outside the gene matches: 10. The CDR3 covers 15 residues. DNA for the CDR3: TGTGCCAGCAGCTCTTGGACAGGCAGGTGGGAGACCCAGTACTTC. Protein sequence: CASSSWTGRWETQYF.

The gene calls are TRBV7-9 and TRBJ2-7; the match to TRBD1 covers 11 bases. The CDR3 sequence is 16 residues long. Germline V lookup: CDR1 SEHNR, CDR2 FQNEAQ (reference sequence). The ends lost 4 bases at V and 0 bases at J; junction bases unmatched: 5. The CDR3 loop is CASSSPGTGGSYEQYF. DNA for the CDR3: TGTGCCAGCAGCTCCCCAGGGACAGGGGGCTCCTACGAGCAGTACTTC.

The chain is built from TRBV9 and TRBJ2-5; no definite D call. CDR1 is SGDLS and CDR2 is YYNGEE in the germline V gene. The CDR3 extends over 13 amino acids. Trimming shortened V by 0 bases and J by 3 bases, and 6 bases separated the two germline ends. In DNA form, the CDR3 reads TGTGCCAGCAGCGTAGCACAGAAAGAGACCCAGTACTTC. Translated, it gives CASSVAQKETQYF.

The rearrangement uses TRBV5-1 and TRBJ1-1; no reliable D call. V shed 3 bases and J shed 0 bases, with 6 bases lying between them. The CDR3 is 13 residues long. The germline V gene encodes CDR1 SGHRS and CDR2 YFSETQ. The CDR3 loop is CASSSRMNTEAFF. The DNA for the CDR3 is TGCGCCAGCAGCTCCAGAATGAACACTGAAGCTTTCTTT.

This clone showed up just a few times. This chain's CDR3 is CAWSGEVNTEAFF. Here the CDR3 DNA reads TGTGCCTGGAGTGGAGAGGTTAACACTGAAGCTTTCTTT. The chain couples TRBV30 to TRBJ1-1; D not resolved. This CDR3 contains 13 residues. CDR1 is GTSNPN, CDR2 SVGIG, per germline (reference sequence). V gave up 1 base and J gave up 2 bases, with 8 bases separating them.

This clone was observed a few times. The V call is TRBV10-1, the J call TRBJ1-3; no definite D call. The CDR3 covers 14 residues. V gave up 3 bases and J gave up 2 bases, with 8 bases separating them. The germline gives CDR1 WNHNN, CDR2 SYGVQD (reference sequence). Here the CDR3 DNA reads TGCGCCAGCAGTGATGGAGGAACTGGAAACACCATATATTTT. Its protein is CASSDGGTGNTIYF.

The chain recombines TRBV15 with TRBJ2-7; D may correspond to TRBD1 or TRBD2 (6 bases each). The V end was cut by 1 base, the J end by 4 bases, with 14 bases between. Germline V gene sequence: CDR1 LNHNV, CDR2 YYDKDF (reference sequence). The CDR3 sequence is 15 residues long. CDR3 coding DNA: TGTGCCACCAGCAGAGCGGAGGGGGGTAGGTACGAGCAGTACTTC. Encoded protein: CATSRAEGGRYEQYF.

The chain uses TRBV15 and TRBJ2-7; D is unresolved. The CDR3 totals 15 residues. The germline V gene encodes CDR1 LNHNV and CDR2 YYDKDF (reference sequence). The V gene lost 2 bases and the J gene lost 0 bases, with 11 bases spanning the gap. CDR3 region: CATSRPEVSSYEQYF. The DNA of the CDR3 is TGTGCCACCAGCAGACCAGAAGTGAGCTCCTACGAGCAGTACTTC.

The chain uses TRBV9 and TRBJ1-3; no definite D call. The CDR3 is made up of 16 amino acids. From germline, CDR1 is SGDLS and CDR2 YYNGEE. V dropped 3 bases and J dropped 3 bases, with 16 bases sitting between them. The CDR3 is CASSGYSGLRGNTIYF. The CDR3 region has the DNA TGTGCCAGCAGCGGATACAGTGGCTTGCGTGGAAACACCATATATTTT.

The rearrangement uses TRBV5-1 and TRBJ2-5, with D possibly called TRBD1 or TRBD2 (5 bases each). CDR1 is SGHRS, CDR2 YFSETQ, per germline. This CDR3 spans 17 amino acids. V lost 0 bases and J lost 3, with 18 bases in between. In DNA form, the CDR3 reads TGCGCCAGCAGCTTGGCCATTTTGGGACCCGGGGAAGAGACCCAGTACTTC. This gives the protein CASSLAILGPGEETQYF.

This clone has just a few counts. CDR3 DNA: TGTGCCAGCCGGCTAGGGTCGCCGTACGAGCAGTACTTC. Residues: CASRLGSPYEQYF. The V and J genes are TRBV11-2 and TRBJ2-7; no firm D call. CDR3 length equals 13 residues. In germline, CDR1 is SGHAT, CDR2 FQNNGV. Trimming removed 8 bases at V and 4 bases at J, with 15 bases between.